This T cell receptor beta chain was captured by sequencing in a study of cytomegalovirus exposure and HLA in healthy donors. The donors were members of the validation cohort, which comprised 120 subjects and was separate from the first cohort of 666 subjects. With regard to this clone: What it binds is not known.

TCRdb keeps only in-frame clones here, not all; method: immunoSEQ multiplex PCR. The profile shows roughly 100,000 clones, 70% to 90% of them singletons. Study-wide results and caveats: Subsequent analysis showed first-cohort TCR clusters tending to co-occur in some 110 validation repertoires. The study listed about 150 cytomegalovirus-associated TCR beta chains. Reports showed the classifier diagnosing cytomegalovirus status with high specificity and sensitivity.

The TCR originated in a woman aged 18-29 years in good health and CMV-seropositive. The source material was PBMCs.

CDR3 DNA sequence: TGCGCCAGCAGGGAGACAGGGGCTAGCTCCTACAATGAGCAGTTCTTC. Its protein is CASRETGASSYNEQFF. This rearrangement joins TRBV4-1 to TRBJ2-1; 8 nucleotides match TRBD1. CDR3 length equals 16 residues. Germline V lookup: CDR1 MGHRA, CDR2 YSYEKL. V shed 6 bases and J 0 bases; nucleotides not matched to a gene: 7.